A selection of T cell receptor beta chains follows, all from one sample in a study of PD-L1 blockade in urothelial cancer. TCRdb's table, derived via immunoSEQ multiplex PCR, lists solely in-frame clones and lacks some. The top ten clones hold 11% of a sample with 72,000 or so clones, about 90% of them seen once. The source was PBMCs, collected around atezolizumab (anti-PD-L1) treatment. The receptor source for this set is a man in his 60s with urothelial cancer. Each CDR3 is given with its conserved first and last residue.

v_call,cdr3_aa
TRBV2,CASRGSGWEPDTQYF
TRBV5-1,CASSLGRENTEAFF
TRBV19,CASSILGTDTGELFF
TRBV7-6,CASSSGGSWSTGELFF
TRBV7-9,CASSSGTGDNSPLHF
TRBV30,CAGLAEAYNEQFF
TRBV4-3,CASSQERLRATNEKLFF
TRBV7-6,CASSSPGGGRYGYTF
TRBV7-9,CASSTSQGYNEQFF
TRBV9,CASSEGQGAFYEQYF
TRBV5-4,CASSLGWDTSYNEQFF
TRBV10-3,CAISESQGMTGNTIYF
TRBV2,CASSDRVAGGNYGYTF
TRBV5-4,CASSLGTSIREQYF
TRBV7-3,CASSFSGNTGELFF
TRBV28,CASSQPGLAGRGEQYF
TRBV30,CAWSVERSEAFF
TRBV6-5,CASRASGGDQPQHF
TRBV18,CASSPWTASTDTQYF
TRBV5-1,CASSLEGQGSFF
TRBV5-4,CASSWEKGYTF
TRBV10-3,CAISGSYGTGGRTEAFF
TRBV5-1,CASSLRGGPGTDTQYF
TRBV12-5,CASRRAGVYNEQFF
TRBV19,CASTRAGGIDTQYF
TRBV7-8,CASSLTGSPANYGYTF
TRBV6-5,CASKTGNEKLFF
TRBV29-1,CSVTVTGVGYTF
TRBV27,CASSFRQGAKNIQYF
TRBV9,CASSVGDRAYEPQHF
TRBV4-3,CASSQEATGTSGKYEQYF
TRBV5-1,CASSLLREGPYEQYF
TRBV5-4,CASSLVGVYEQYF
TRBV2,CASSEMVGVETQYF
TRBV9,CASSVAPSGGPVNEQFF
TRBV4-1,CASSQGAGQVGANVLTF
TRBV28,CASSPRLDEQYF
TRBV7-2,CASSLTGAGANVLTF
TRBV7-8,CASGGDRGFNSPLHF
TRBV30,CAWRRSRVTDTQYF
TRBV7-7,CASSFGQFGQGLPETQYF
TRBV9,CASSVGNPANTIYF
TRBV4-2,CASSQGQGNQPQHF
TRBV23-1,CASSQSVANEQFF
TRBV10-2,CASSDPGGGGHEQYF
TRBV11-2,CASSLASGRMDTQYF
TRBV19,CASRLTGYNQPQHF
TRBV4-1,CASRAGGPYEQFF
TRBV7-2,CASSLNGGSGNTIYF
TRBV4-3,CASSTSQGTGYEKLFF
TRBV7-9,CASSFSGADNEKLFF
TRBV28,CASSFPGINIQYF
TRBV2,CASSEARDRRNYGYTF
TRBV5-6,CASSLRGRAEAFF
TRBV27,CASTARRWLAGGVNEQFF
TRBV2,CASIRDTKFPNTF
TRBV11-3,CAAAWARNTEAFF
TRBV27,CASSLQRTQYF
TRBV19,CASSRGRRSGANVLTF
TRBV5-1,CASSLRRGRTDTQYF